This entry lists 8 T cell receptor beta chains sequenced from one sample in a study of blood T cell dynamics during melanoma immunotherapy. TCRdb keeps only in-frame clones here, not all; method: immunoSEQ multiplex PCR. The data hold about 7,600 clones, with more than 75% observed a single time. Time point indicated: week 3, after first cycle of checkpoint inhibitor. Sample: blood, taken from a patient treated with checkpoint blockade. The receptors originated from a human donor with melanoma.

V and J are TRBV12-5 and TRBJ1-1, with 8 bases fitting TRBD1. The CDR3 runs to 15 residues. The V segment lost 7 bases and the J segment 0 bases; nucleotides outside the gene matches: 7. From germline, CDR1 is LGHNT and CDR2 FRNRAP. Written as DNA, the CDR3 is TGTGCTAGTGATTTCGGACAGGGAATGAACACTGAAGCTTTCTTT. Its translation is CASDFGQGMNTEAFF.

The J gene is TRBJ2-7, the V gene TRBV5-6; D is possibly TRBD2 (5 bases). The CDR3 has 14 residues. Deletions cut 0 bases from V and 6 bases from J, with 13 bases between. Germline lookup yields CDR1 SGHDT and CDR2 YYEEEE. The CDR3: CASSLDTGEGEQYV. The CDR3 nucleotides are TGTGCCAGCAGCTTGGACACGGGCGAGGGCGAGCAGTACGTC.

This clone was counted only a few times. CDR3 protein: CASSRVDEHPSTEAFF. The CDR3 DNA reads as TGTGCCAGTAGTAGGGTCGATGAACACCCGAGCACTGAAGCTTTCTTT. The chain uses TRBV19 and TRBJ1-1; D is ambiguous. This CDR3 contains 16 residues. V lost 4 bases and J 4 bases, leaving 19 bases between the germline ends. The germline gives CDR1 LNHDA, CDR2 SQIVND (reference sequence).

The V and J genes are TRBV28 and TRBJ1-1; weak D call: TRBD1 (6 bases). The CDR3 is 16 residues long. Germline V gives CDR1 MDHEN, CDR2 SYDVKM. Deletions cut 4 bases from V and 0 bases from J, with 15 bases between. CDR3 bases: TGTGCCAGCAGTTCCCCCCGGACAGTCATGAACACTGAAGCTTTCTTT. This translates into CASSSPRTVMNTEAFF.

This rearrangement joins TRBV5-1 to TRBJ1-3; D is uncertain. The CDR3 spans 15 residues. The germline V gene encodes CDR1 SGHRS and CDR2 YFSETQ. Trimming removed 3 bases from V and 0 bases from J, with 10 bases in between. Written as DNA, the CDR3 is TGCGCCAGCAGCTCGTCCCCGTTCTCTGGAAACACCATATATTTT. Translation: CASSSSPFSGNTIYF.

This sequence joins TRBV6-1 and TRBJ1-2; D gene ambiguous. The V gene lost 3 bases and the J gene lost 8 bases, with 4 bases spanning the gap. Looked up from germline, CDR1 is MNHNS and CDR2 is SASEGT. This CDR3 region has 10 residues. DNA of the CDR3: TGTGCCAGCAGTGAGTGGGGCTACACCTTC. Translation gives CASSEWGYTF.

The rearrangement uses TRBV27 and TRBJ1-2, with unresolved D. The CDR3 runs 15 residues. V lost 0 bases, J lost 1 base, and 9 bases lay in between. CDR1 is MNHEY and CDR2 is SMNVEV in the germline V gene (reference sequence). CDR3 protein: CASSLSGGNNYGYTF. The CDR3 nucleotides are TGTGCCAGCAGTTTATCAGGCGGGAATAACTATGGCTACACCTTC.

The chain is built from TRBV19 and TRBJ2-7, with TRBD2 matching over 10 bases. Germline CDR1 LNHDA, CDR2 SQIVND (reference sequence). CDR3 length: 15 amino acids. The J segment lost 4 bases and the V segment lost 2 bases, leaving 5 bases of the junction unmatched. The CDR3 loop reads CASSISSSGSYEQYV. The DNA of the CDR3 is TGTGCCAGTAGTATATCGTCTAGCGGGAGTTACGAGCAGTACGTC.